The source of this T cell receptor (beta chain) is a study of CXCR3-negative and CXCR3-positive naive CD8 T cells. With respect to this clonotype: Antigen specificity is unknown.

Whole-study results and caveats: Against CXCR3-negative naive cells, CXCR3-positive naive cells showed more hydrophobic TRB CDR3s. Memory cells differed in TRBV-TRBJ usage, but naive CXCR3-negative and CXCR3-positive cells had similar usage. The study found CXCR3 expression partially decreased after cryopreservation and ran most assays on fresh PBMCs.

Per germline, CDR1 SGDLS and CDR2 YYNGEE. The CDR3 contains 14 residues. The libraries of TRB cDNA were prepared using 5' RACE with UMI labels. TCRdb re-called the 5' RACE reads and shows each CDR3 protein once, DNA omitted. Reported are about 6,900 distinct CDR3 sequences; the ten largest clones contain 1.4%. The study sorted every CD8+ T cell subset in triplicate at 300,000 or so cells each. Within the CD8+ T cell compartment, naive cells were CD45RO-CCR7+CD27+CD95-. The specimen sequenced was naive CXCR3+ CD8+ T cells from blood. Subset in this sample: CD45RO-CCR7+CD27+CD95- naive CD8+ T cells expressing CXCR3 (TNR3+). The sequence was obtained from a human donor in good health. Some clones in this sample may be carry-over from other donors' samples. The rearrangement joins TRBV9 to TRBJ2-2; TCRdb names TRBD2, which stays unverified in the absence of DNA. Here the CDR3 reads CASAYRDSTGELFF.